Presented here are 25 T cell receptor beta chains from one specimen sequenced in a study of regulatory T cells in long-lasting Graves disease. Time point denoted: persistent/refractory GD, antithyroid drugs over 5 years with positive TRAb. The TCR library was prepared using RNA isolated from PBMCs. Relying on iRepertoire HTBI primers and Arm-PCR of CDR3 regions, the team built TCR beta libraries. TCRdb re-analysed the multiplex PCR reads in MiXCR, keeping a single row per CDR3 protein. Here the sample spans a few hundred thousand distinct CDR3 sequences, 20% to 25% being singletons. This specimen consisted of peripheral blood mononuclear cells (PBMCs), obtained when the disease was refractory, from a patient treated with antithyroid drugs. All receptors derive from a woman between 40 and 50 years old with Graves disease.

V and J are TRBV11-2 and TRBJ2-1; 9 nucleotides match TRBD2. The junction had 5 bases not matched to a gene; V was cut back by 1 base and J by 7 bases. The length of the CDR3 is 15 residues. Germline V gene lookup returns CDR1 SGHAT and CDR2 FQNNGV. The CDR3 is CASSLVLAGRNEQFF. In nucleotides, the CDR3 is TGTGCCAGCAGCTTAGTCCTAGCGGGACGGAATGAGCAGTTCTTC.

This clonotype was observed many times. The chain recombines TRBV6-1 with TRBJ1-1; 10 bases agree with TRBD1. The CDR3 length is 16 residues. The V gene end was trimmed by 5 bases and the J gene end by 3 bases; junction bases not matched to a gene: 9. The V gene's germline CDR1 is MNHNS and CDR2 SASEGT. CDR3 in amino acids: CASSPGQGPRDTEAFF. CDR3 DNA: TGTGCCAGCAGTCCGGGACAGGGGCCGCGTGACACTGAAGCTTTCTTT.

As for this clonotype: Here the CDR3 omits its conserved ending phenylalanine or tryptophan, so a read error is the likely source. CDR3: CSARDPRGGEKLFL. As DNA, the CDR3 is TGCAGTGCTAGAGATCCCAGGGGTGGTGAAAAACTGTTTCTT. This rearrangement joins TRBV20-1 to TRBJ1-4; a weak D match, TRBD1 (6 bases). CDR1 is DFQATT and CDR2 is SNEGSKA in the germline V gene (reference sequence). The CDR3 is 14 residues long. With 0 bases removed from V and 7 bases from J, the gap between germline ends came to 12 bases.

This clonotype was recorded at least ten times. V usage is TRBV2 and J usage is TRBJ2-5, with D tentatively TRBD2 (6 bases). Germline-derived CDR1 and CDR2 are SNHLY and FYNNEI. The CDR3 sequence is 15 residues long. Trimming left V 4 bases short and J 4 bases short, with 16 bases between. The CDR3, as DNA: TGTGCCAGCAGTGTCTTGGAGGGAGTGAGAGAGACCCAGTACTTC. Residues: CASSVLEGVRETQYF. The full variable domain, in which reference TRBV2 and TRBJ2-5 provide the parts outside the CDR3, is EPEVTQTPSHQVTQMGQEVILRCVPISNHLYFYWYRQILGQKVEFLVSFYNNEISEKSEIFDDQFSVERPDGSNFTLKIRSTKLEDSAMYFCASSVLEGVRETQYFGPGTRLLVL.

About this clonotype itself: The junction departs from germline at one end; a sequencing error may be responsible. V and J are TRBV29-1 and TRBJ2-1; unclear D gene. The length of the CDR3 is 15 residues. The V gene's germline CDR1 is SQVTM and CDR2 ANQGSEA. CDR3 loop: CSVSPATSFYNERFF. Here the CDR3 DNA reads TGCAGCGTTTCCCCAGCGACCTCCTTCTACAATGAGCGGTTCTTC.

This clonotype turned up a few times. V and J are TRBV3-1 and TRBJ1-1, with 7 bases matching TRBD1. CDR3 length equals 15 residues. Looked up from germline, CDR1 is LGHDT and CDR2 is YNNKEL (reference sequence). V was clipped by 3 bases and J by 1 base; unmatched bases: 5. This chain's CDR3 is CASSHPGTENTEAFF. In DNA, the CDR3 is TGTGCCAGCAGCCACCCCGGGACAGAGAACACTGAAGCTTTCTTT.

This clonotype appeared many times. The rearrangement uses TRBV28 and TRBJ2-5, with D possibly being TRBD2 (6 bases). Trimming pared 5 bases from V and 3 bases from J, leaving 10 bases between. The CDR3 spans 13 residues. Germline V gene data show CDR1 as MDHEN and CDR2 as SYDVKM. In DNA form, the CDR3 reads TGTGCCAGCAGTGGGGGGTCCGAAGAGACCCAGTACTTC. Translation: CASSGGSEETQYF.

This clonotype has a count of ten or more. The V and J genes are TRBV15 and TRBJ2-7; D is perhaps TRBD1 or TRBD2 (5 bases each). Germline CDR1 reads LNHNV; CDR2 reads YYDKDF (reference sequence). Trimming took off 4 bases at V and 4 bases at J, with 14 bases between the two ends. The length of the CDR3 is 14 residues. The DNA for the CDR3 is TGTGCCACCAGCACCCTCGGGACGTGGTACGAGCAGTACTTC. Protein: CATSTLGTWYEQYF.

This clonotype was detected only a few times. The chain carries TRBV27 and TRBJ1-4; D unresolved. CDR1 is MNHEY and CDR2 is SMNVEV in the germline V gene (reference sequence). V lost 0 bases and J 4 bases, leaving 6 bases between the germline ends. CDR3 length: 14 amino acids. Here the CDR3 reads CASSLSTGNEKLFF. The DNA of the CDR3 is TGTGCCAGCAGTTTATCGACCGGTAATGAAAAACTGTTTTTT.

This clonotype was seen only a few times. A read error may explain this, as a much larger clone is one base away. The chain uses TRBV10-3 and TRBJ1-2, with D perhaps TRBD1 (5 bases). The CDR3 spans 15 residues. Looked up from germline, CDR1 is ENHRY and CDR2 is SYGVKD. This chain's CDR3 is CAISSPSQGNYGHTF. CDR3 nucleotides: TGTGCCATCAGCTCTCCCTCCCAGGGAAACTATGGCCACACCTTC.

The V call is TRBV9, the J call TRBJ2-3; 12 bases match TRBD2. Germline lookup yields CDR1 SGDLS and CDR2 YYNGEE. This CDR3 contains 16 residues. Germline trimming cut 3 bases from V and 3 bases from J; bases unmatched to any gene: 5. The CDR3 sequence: CASSGPSGRGTDTQYF. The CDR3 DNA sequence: TGTGCCAGCAGCGGACCTAGCGGGAGGGGAACAGATACGCAGTATTTT.

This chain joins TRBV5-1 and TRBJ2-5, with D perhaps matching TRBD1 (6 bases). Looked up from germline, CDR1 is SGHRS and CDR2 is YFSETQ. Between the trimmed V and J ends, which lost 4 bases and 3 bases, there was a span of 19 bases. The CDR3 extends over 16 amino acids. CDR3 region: CASSKGQRDLKETQYF. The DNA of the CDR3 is TGCGCCAGCAGCAAAGGACAGAGAGATCTGAAAGAGACCCAGTACTTC.

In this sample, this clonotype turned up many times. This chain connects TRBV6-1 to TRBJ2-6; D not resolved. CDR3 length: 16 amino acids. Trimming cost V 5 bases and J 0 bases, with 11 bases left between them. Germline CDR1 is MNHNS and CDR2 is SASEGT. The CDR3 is CASSQRMRSGANVLTF. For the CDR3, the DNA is TGTGCCAGCAGTCAACGGATGCGCTCTGGGGCCAACGTCCTGACTTTC.

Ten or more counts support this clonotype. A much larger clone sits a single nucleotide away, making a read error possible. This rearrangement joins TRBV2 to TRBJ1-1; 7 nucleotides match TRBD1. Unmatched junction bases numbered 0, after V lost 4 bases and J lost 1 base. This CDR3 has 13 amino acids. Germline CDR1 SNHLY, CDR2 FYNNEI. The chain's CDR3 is CASSGQGNTEAFF. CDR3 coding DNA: TGTGCCAGCAGTGGACAGGGGAACACTGAAGCTTTCTTT.

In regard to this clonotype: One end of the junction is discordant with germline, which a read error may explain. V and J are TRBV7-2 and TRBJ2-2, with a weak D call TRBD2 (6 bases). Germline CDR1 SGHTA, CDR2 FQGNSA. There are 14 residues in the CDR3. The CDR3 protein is CASSFLANTGELLF. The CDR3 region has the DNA TGTGCCAGCAGCTTTCTAGCGAACACCGGGGAGCTGCTTTTT.

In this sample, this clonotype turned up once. The CDR3 bases are TGCAGTGCTAGAGGAGGTCCTGGAAACACCATATATTTT. It yields the protein CSARGGPGNTIYF. The chain carries TRBV20-1 and TRBJ1-3; D not resolved. Between the trimmed V and J ends, which lost 1 base and 2 bases, there was a span of 6 bases. The CDR3 is 13 amino acids. Germline V gene data show CDR1 as DFQATT and CDR2 as SNEGSKA (reference sequence).

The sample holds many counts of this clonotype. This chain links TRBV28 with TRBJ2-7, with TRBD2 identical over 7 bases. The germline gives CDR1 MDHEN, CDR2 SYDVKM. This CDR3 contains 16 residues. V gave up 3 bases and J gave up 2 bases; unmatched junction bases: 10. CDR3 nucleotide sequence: TGTGCCAGCAGTTTCCCTTCGGGAGGTTCACCCTACGAGCAGTACTTC. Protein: CASSFPSGGSPYEQYF.

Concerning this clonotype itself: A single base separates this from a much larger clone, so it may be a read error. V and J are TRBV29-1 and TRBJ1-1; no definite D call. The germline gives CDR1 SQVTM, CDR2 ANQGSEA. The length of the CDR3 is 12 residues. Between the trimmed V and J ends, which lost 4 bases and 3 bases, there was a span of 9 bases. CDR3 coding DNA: TGCAGCGTTGTGGGCGGCTACACTGAAGCTTTCTTT. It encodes CSVVGGYTEAFF.

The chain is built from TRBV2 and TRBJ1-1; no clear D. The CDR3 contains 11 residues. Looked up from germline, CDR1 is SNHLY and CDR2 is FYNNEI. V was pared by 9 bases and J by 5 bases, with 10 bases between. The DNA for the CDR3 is TGTGCCAGTCAGATTCTTACTGAAGCTTTCTTT. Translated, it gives CASQILTEAFF.

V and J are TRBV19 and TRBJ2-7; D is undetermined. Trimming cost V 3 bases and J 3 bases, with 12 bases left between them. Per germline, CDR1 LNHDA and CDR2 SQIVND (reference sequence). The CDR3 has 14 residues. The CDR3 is CASSMGSPYYEQYF. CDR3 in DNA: TGTGCCAGTAGTATGGGCAGCCCTTACTACGAGCAGTACTTC.

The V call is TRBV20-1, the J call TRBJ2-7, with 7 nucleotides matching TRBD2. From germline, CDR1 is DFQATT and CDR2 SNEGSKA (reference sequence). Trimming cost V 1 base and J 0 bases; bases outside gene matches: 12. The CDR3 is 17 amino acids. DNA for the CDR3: TGCAGTGCTAGAGGGACTAGAAGCCTTTATACCTCCTACGAGCAGTACTTC. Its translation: CSARGTRSLYTSYEQYF.

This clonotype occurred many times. The CDR3 nucleotides read TGTGCCAGCAGCGTCAGGGGGCGCAAAGCTTTCTTT. This translates into CASSVRGRKAFF. The chain uses TRBV11-2 and TRBJ1-1; 8 bases match TRBD1. Germline V gene data show CDR1 as SGHAT and CDR2 as FQNNGV. This CDR3 has 12 amino acids. V lost 5 bases to trimming and J lost 9 bases; unmatched junction nucleotides: 5.

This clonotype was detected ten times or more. CDR3 sequence (DNA): TGTGCCAGTACGACTAGCGGGAGGTTGTTGATCGAGCAGTACTTC. Its protein is CASTTSGRLLIEQYF. The chain recombines TRBV28 with TRBJ2-7, with 13 bases matching TRBD2. V was clipped by 9 bases and J by 6 bases; unmatched bases: 11. Germline values: CDR1 MDHEN, CDR2 SYDVKM. This CDR3 has 15 amino acids.

The CDR3 reads CASSWDFNTGELFF. CDR3 in DNA: TGTGCCAGCAGTTGGGACTTTAACACCGGGGAGCTGTTTTTT. The gene calls are TRBV7-2 and TRBJ2-2, with a tentative D call TRBD2 (6 bases). The V gene's germline CDR1 is SGHTA and CDR2 FQGNSA. V gave up 6 bases and J gave up 2 bases, with 10 bases separating them. The CDR3 is 14 residues long.

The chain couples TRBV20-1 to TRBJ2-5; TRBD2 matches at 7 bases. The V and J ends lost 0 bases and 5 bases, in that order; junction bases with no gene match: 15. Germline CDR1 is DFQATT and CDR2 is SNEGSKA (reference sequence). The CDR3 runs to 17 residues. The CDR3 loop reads CSARDLSAAGVSETQYF. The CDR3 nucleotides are TGCAGTGCTAGAGATTTATCAGCGGCGGGAGTCTCTGAGACCCAGTACTTC.